This passage covers 24 T cell receptor beta chains from one sample sequenced in a study of vaccination and CD4 T cells after COVID-19. Described treatment: approximately 9-day PBMC culture with coronavirus spike peptide pools or control peptides (ViraFEST assay). Ahead of the COVID-19 pandemic (2011-2018), the CD4+ T cells of the unexposed donor were collected. These receptors have no identified antigens. Sequenced with the Oncomine TCR Beta short-read assay was DNA taken from cultured CD4+ T cells. TCRdb reprocessed the PCR reads with MiXCR, giving one entry per CDR3 protein. This sample has around 3,000 distinct CDR3 sequences, with over 25% found just once. The material sequenced was CD4+ T cells from blood, cultured in vitro. The receptors were gathered from a human donor in good health.

The V gene is TRBV5-1, the J gene TRBJ2-7; 10 nucleotides agree with TRBD1. The V gene's germline CDR1 is SGHRS and CDR2 YFSETQ. The CDR3 consists of 15 residues. V gave up 4 bases and J gave up 4 bases; unmatched junction bases: 8. CDR3 coding DNA: TGCGCCAGCAGCAGGGGGACAGGGGAAGTGTACGAGCAGTACTTC. It yields the protein CASSRGTGEVYEQYF.

This clonotype was observed a handful of times. The V call is TRBV21-1, the J call TRBJ1-5; TRBD1, as called in the table, went unchecked against the DNA. TRBV21-1 is assigned pseudogene status. This CDR3 has 11 residues. The CDR3 sequence: CASVWVDTQHF. CDR3 nucleotide sequence: TGTGCCAGCGTTTGGGTGGACACCCAGCATTTT.

The chain carries TRBV7-6 and TRBJ2-3; 13 nucleotides match TRBD2. The CDR3 is 17 amino acids. Germline trimming cut 1 base from V and 4 bases from J; bases unmatched to any gene: 5. The V gene's germline CDR1 is SGHVS and CDR2 FNYEAQ. Here the CDR3 DNA reads TGTGCCAGCAGCTTAGGAACTAGCGGGGGGGTCCCAGATACGCAGTATTTT. Translating it yields CASSLGTSGGVPDTQYF.

The genes are TRBV20-1 and TRBJ2-7; tentative D call: TRBD1 (6 bases). In germline, CDR1 is DFQATT, CDR2 SNEGSKA (reference sequence). This CDR3 comprises 14 residues. V gave up 1 base and J gave up 0 bases, with 10 bases separating them. The CDR3 is CSARGGQSSYEQYF. Written as DNA, the CDR3 is TGCAGTGCTAGAGGCGGACAGAGCTCCTACGAGCAGTACTTC.

The genes are TRBV28 and TRBJ2-7, with D hard to call. The CDR3 sequence is 14 residues long. The V end was cut by 2 bases, the J end by 2 bases, with 10 bases between. Germline V gene lookup returns CDR1 MDHEN and CDR2 SYDVKM. CDR3 sequence reads: CASSLGMRTYEQYF. Written as DNA, the CDR3 is TGTGCCAGCAGTTTAGGTATGAGGACCTACGAGCAGTACTTC.

This clonotype showed up just a few times. CDR3 in DNA: TGTGCCAGCAGCTTACTGGGGCAGGACACCGGGGAGCTGTTTTTT. Translated: CASSLLGQDTGELFF. The gene calls are TRBV7-2 and TRBJ2-2, with a possible D match to TRBD1 (5 bases). The CDR3 consists of 15 residues. V gave up 2 bases and J gave up 3 bases, with 10 bases separating them. The germline V gene encodes CDR1 SGHTA and CDR2 FQGNSA. Drawing the rest from reference TRBV7-2 and TRBJ2-2, the complete variable domain is GAGVSQSPSNKVTEKGKDVELRCDPISGHTALYWYRQSLGQGLEFLIYFQGNSAPDKSGLPSDRFSAERTGGSVSTLTIQRTQQEDSAVYLCASSLLGQDTGELFFGEGSRLTVL.

This clonotype has more than one count but fewer than ten. This CDR3 reads CASRDRYEQYF. DNA of the CDR3: TGTGCCAGCAGGGACAGGTACGAGCAGTACTTC. This rearrangement joins TRBV2 to TRBJ2-7; 7 bases are shared with TRBD1. Germline V gene sequence: CDR1 SNHLY, CDR2 FYNNEI. The CDR3 loop spans 11 amino acids. V lost 6 bases and J lost 4; bases outside the gene matches: 0.

The chain combines TRBV2 with TRBJ1-1; TRBD1 is a possible D gene (6 bases). V lost 6 bases, J lost 6 bases, and 17 bases lay in between. The CDR3 covers 14 residues. Germline CDR1 and CDR2: SNHLY and FYNNEI. In nucleotides, the CDR3 is TGTGCCAGCAGCCGAAGGCAGGGGCTCTCTGAAGCTTTCTTT. Residues: CASSRRQGLSEAFF. Drawing the rest from reference TRBV2 and TRBJ1-1, the complete variable domain is EPEVTQTPSHQVTQMGQEVILRCVPISNHLYFYWYRQILGQKVEFLVSFYNNEISEKSEIFDDQFSVERPDGSNFTLKIRSTKLEDSAMYFCASSRRQGLSEAFFGQGTRLTVV.

The chain carries TRBV7-3 and TRBJ1-2; maybe TRBD1 (6 bases). V was clipped by 5 bases and J by 5 bases, with 12 bases between them. The CDR3 is 13 residues long. The germline V gene encodes CDR1 SGHTA and CDR2 FQGTGA. CDR3 nucleotide sequence: TGTGCCAGCAGCCGTATCCAGGGGTATGGCTACACCTTC. It encodes CASSRIQGYGYTF. Combining the CDR3 with reference TRBV7-3 and TRBJ1-2 gives the whole variable domain GAGVSQTPSNKVTEKGKYVELRCDPISGHTALYWYRQSLGQGPEFLIYFQGTGAADDSGLPNDRFFAVRPEGSVSTLKIQRTERGDSAVYLCASSRIQGYGYTFGSGTRLTVV.

This clonotype was seen a few times. The V call is TRBV7-2, the J call TRBJ1-5; D gene uncertain. In germline, CDR1 is SGHTA, CDR2 FQGNSA. The CDR3 loop spans 16 amino acids. Deletions cut 6 bases from V and 2 bases from J, with 17 bases between. The CDR3, as DNA: TGTGCCAGCAGTCCTCATCACAACTCCCGCAATCAGCCCCAGCATTTT. It encodes CASSPHHNSRNQPQHF.

A few counts support this clonotype. V and J are TRBV2 and TRBJ2-5, with 7 nucleotides matching TRBD1. V shed 6 bases, J shed 5 bases, and the junction held 9 bases outside the gene matches. This CDR3 comprises 14 residues. Germline V gene sequence: CDR1 SNHLY, CDR2 FYNNEI. The CDR3 is CASRRHRGEETQYF. The DNA for the CDR3 is TGTGCCAGCAGACGTCACAGGGGAGAGGAGACCCAGTACTTC.

This clonotype has only a few counts. The chain couples TRBV5-1 to TRBJ1-6; TRBD1 is a possible D gene (5 bases). Germline CDR1 reads SGHRS; CDR2 reads YFSETQ. The CDR3 length is 15 residues. V was pared by 0 bases and J by 7 bases, with 11 bases between. Here the CDR3 DNA reads TGCGCCAGCAGCTTGGCTGTGGGGGGGAATTCACCCCTCCACTTT. Protein sequence: CASSLAVGGNSPLHF.

This chain joins TRBV18 and TRBJ1-2; 8 bases are a match to TRBD1. CDR1 is KGHSH and CDR2 is LQKENI in the germline V gene. With V trimmed by 2 bases and J by 8 bases, 13 bases remained unmatched. There are 16 residues in the CDR3. As DNA, the CDR3 is TGTGCCAGCTCACCATCGAGGACAGGGCTAGGAAGGGGCTACACCTTC. Its protein is CASSPSRTGLGRGYTF.

This clonotype occurred a few times. The V call is TRBV30, the J call TRBJ2-3; the D gene is possibly TRBD1 (6 bases). V lost 0 bases to trimming and J lost 0 bases, with 7 bases between them. The CDR3 is 14 amino acids. Per the germline V gene, CDR1 is GTSNPN and CDR2 is SVGIG (reference sequence). The CDR3 reads CAWSVGGSTDTQYF. The CDR3 DNA reads TGTGCCTGGAGTGTAGGGGGAAGCACAGATACGCAGTATTTT.

This clonotype was observed a handful of times. This chain links TRBV7-9 with TRBJ2-4; possibly TRBD1 or TRBD2 for D (5 bases each). The CDR3 contains 16 residues. Trimming took off 5 bases at V and 0 bases at J, with 14 bases between the two ends. Germline loops: CDR1 SEHNR, CDR2 FQNEAQ (reference sequence). The CDR3 is CASSAPGRIAKNIQYF. The CDR3 DNA reads as TGTGCCAGCAGCGCACCGGGGCGTATAGCCAAAAACATTCAGTACTTC.

This clonotype was observed a handful of times. The chain carries TRBV20-1 and TRBJ2-7; 10 bases match TRBD2. The CDR3 spans 13 residues. CDR1 is DFQATT and CDR2 is SNEGSKA in the germline V gene (reference sequence). The junction had 8 bases not matched to a gene; V was cut back by 6 bases and J by 6 bases. This CDR3 is CSARRPSGGEQYF. The DNA of the CDR3 is TGCAGTGCCAGAAGGCCTAGCGGGGGCGAGCAGTACTTC.

This clonotype has just a few counts. The genes are TRBV2 and TRBJ1-6, with D maybe TRBD1 (6 bases). Trimming cost V 7 bases and J 5 bases, with 12 bases left between them. Germline assignment: CDR1 SNHLY and CDR2 FYNNEI. The CDR3 is made up of 14 amino acids. The CDR3 DNA reads TGTGCCAGCACGAAGGCAGGGGATAATTCACCCCTCCACTTT. This codes for CASTKAGDNSPLHF. Supplemented by reference TRBV2 and TRBJ1-6, the full variable domain reads EPEVTQTPSHQVTQMGQEVILRCVPISNHLYFYWYRQILGQKVEFLVSFYNNEISEKSEIFDDQFSVERPDGSNFTLKIRSTKLEDSAMYFCASTKAGDNSPLHFGNGTRLTVT.

V is TRBV18 and J is TRBJ2-3; a possible D gene is TRBD2 (6 bases). The germline V gene has CDR1 KGHSH and CDR2 LQKENI. V dropped 4 bases and J dropped 1 base, with 9 bases sitting between them. The CDR3 is made up of 14 amino acids. The CDR3 sequence is CASSQGGGTDTQYF. CDR3 DNA: TGTGCCAGCTCACAGGGAGGCGGCACAGATACGCAGTATTTT.

This clonotype qualifies as medium-sized (0.01 to 0.1%). The chain couples TRBV6-1 to TRBJ1-5, with 7 bases that match TRBD1. After removal of 6 bases from V and 0 bases from J, the junction contained 11 bases not matched to a gene. Germline CDR1 is MNHNS and CDR2 is SASEGT. This CDR3 has 17 amino acids. CDR3 sequence: CASRDSGQPYSNQPQHF. CDR3 bases: TGTGCCAGCAGAGATTCGGGACAGCCATATAGCAATCAGCCCCAGCATTTT.

The chain employs TRBV20-1 and TRBJ1-1, with a tentative D call TRBD1 (5 bases). V dropped 5 bases and J dropped 0 bases, with 16 bases sitting between them. Germline CDR1 and CDR2: DFQATT and SNEGSKA (reference sequence). The CDR3 has 15 amino acids. CDR3 in DNA: TGCAGTGCTTCAACAGGTTTTGAGATGAACACTGAAGCTTTCTTT. As protein: CSASTGFEMNTEAFF.

This clonotype was seen a handful of times. The chain couples TRBV2 to TRBJ1-3, with D uncertain. The CDR3 contains 11 residues. The V end was cut by 6 bases, the J end by 8 bases, with 8 bases between. Germline lookup yields CDR1 SNHLY and CDR2 FYNNEI. The DNA for the CDR3 is TGTGCCAGCAGGAGGGAGTACACCATATATTTT. It is translated as CASRREYTIYF.

This rearrangement joins TRBV7-2 to TRBJ1-2; no reliable D call. Looked up from germline, CDR1 is SGHTA and CDR2 is FQGNSA. This CDR3 is built from 14 residues. The V and J ends lost 4 bases and 10 bases respectively, with 19 bases between them. The CDR3 protein is CASSSRLSSHDYTF. In DNA form, the CDR3 reads TGTGCCAGCAGCTCCCGCCTGAGCTCGCATGACTACACCTTC.

This clonotype appeared a few times. The gene calls are TRBV30 and TRBJ1-1, with D hard to call. The germline V gene has CDR1 GTSNPN and CDR2 SVGIG (reference sequence). V was clipped by 5 bases and J by 1 base, with 11 bases between them. CDR3 length: 13 residues. CDR3 residues: CAWRREGNTEAFF. CDR3 DNA: TGTGCCTGGCGAAGAGAGGGGAACACTGAAGCTTTCTTT.

The chain has TRBV9 and TRBJ2-7; 9 nucleotides match TRBD1. V dropped 0 bases and J dropped 1; count of bases not matched to a gene: 8. Germline assignment: CDR1 SGDLS and CDR2 YYNGEE. The CDR3 is 17 amino acids. CDR3: CASSVVLRDRVSYEQYF. The CDR3 nucleotides read TGTGCCAGCAGCGTAGTGTTAAGGGACAGGGTTTCCTACGAGCAGTACTTC.